The sequence of this T cell receptor (beta chain) was determined in a study of Ad26.COV2.S vaccination and SARS-CoV-2 variants. Study background: Once or twice, 56 days apart, Ad26.COV2.S was delivered intramuscularly. Findings and limits, study-wide: Non-spike TCR breadth did not differ much between vaccine and placebo recipients. Analytic work on TCR breadth and depth might have understated the full extent of total T cell responses.

V was clipped by 4 bases and J by 7 bases; unmatched bases: 6. The CDR3 loop spans 15 amino acids. The germline V gene encodes CDR1 MNHEY and CDR2 SMNVEV (reference sequence). The treatment was: around 19 received Ad26.COV2.S at low or high dose, single or two shots; about 5 received placebo; per-sample allocation not given. It was on day 63 after the first vaccine or placebo injection that samples were taken. An adult of 18-55 years in Boston served as donor. Data came from immunoSEQ multiplex PCR; TCRdb stores just in-frame clones and leaves some out. The sample includes fewer than 400,000 clones, about 86% of them seen just once. A note on this clone: Its specificity is not known.

The specimen comprised peripheral blood, sampled in a trial of Ad26.COV2.S vaccine versus placebo. The origin of this receptor is a person between 18 and 60 years old who received the Ad26.COV2.S COVID-19 vaccine or a placebo. The chain uses TRBV27 and TRBJ1-5; 11 nucleotides agree with TRBD1. The CDR3 spells CASSSGQGGSQPQHF. CDR3 DNA sequence: TGTGCCAGCAGTTCGGGACAGGGGGGCTCACAGCCCCAGCATTTT.